The 18 T cell receptor beta chains below come from one sample, sequenced in a study of T cell clonality in common variable immunodeficiency. Method: immunoSEQ multiplex PCR; TCRdb's copy keeps in-frame clones and lacks some. The sample holds approximately 81,000 clones, and no clone turns up only once. The sequencing input was peripheral blood mononuclear cells. The receptors originated from a person aged 18 to 70 in good health.

This clone has a count of ten or more. Sequencing ends 3 residues short of the CDR3 end; the germline J gene provides the rest. This sequence joins TRBV5-4 and TRBJ1-2, with TRBD1 matching 8 bases. Trimming took 3 bases from V and 5 from J; bases not matched to a gene: 9. CDR1 SGHNT and CDR2 YYREEE come from the germline V gene (reference sequence). The CDR3 loop spans 15 amino acids. The CDR3 loop is CASSSGTGAWYGYTF. The sequenced part of the CDR3 DNA is TGTGCCAGCAGCTCAGGGACAGGAGCTTGGTATGGC.

This clone was seen at least ten times. The read ends 3 residues shy of where the CDR3 ends; the end is completed using the germline J gene. This chain joins TRBV7-2 and TRBJ2-5; unclear D gene. Germline loops: CDR1 SGHTA, CDR2 FQGNSA. The CDR3 covers 14 residues. Between the trimmed V and J ends, which lost 0 bases and 3 bases, there was a span of 8 bases. The chain's CDR3 is CASSLAFVEETQYF. The covered CDR3 bases are TGTGCCAGCAGCTTAGCCTTCGTAGAAGAGACC.

This clone was counted ten times or more. The CDR3 is cut off 3 residues early in the read; its end comes from the germline J gene. This chain connects TRBV19 to TRBJ2-1; D not certain. Trimming took 6 bases from V and 4 from J, leaving 10 bases between them. Germline V gives CDR1 LNHDA, CDR2 SQIVND (reference sequence). This CDR3 region has 13 residues. The part of the CDR3 DNA that was read is TGTGCCAGTAGCCCGCGACTGTACAATGAG. Its translation: CASSPRLYNE. The whole CDR3 protein reads CASSPRLYNEQFF.

At least ten counts were recorded for this clone. The read terminates 3 residues ahead of where the CDR3 ends, so the germline J gene completes it. The chain couples TRBV12-5 to TRBJ2-7, with 7 positions matching TRBD1. The CDR3 spans 14 residues. The V segment lost 8 bases and the J segment 5 bases; nucleotides outside the gene matches: 12. Germline V gene data show CDR1 as LGHNT and CDR2 as FRNRAP. Partial CDR3 DNA: TGTGCTAGTTCTCCACAGGGGACCCGTAACGAG. It specifies CASSPQGTRNE. The whole CDR3 sequence is CASSPQGTRNEQYF.

This clone has just a few counts. This likely reflects a read error, since a far larger clone is one base away. Incomplete CDR3 DNA: TGTGCCAGCGGCTTAGGCGGGCGACTCTCCTACGAG. Protein product: CASGLGGRLSYE. From start to end, the CDR3 is CASGLGGRLSYEQYF. This chain links TRBV7-2 with TRBJ2-7; D is perhaps TRBD2 (5 bases). The read halts 3 residues ahead of the CDR3 end, with the missing end drawn from the germline J gene. Per the germline V gene, CDR1 is SGHTA and CDR2 is FQGNSA. The CDR3 consists of 15 residues.

In this sample, this clone turned up many times. The read comes to an end 3 residues before the CDR3 does, leaving the germline J gene to fill in the end. The V and J genes are TRBV7-3 and TRBJ2-1; D is undetermined. This CDR3 comprises 15 residues. Looked up from germline, CDR1 is SGHTA and CDR2 is FQGTGA. Trimming cost V 2 bases and J 5 bases, with 13 bases left between them. Incomplete CDR3 DNA: TGTGCCAGCAGCTTACTAAGGGCTGAAAACAATGAG. It translates to CASSLLRAENNE. The CDR3 as a whole reads CASSLLRAENNEQFF.

This clone was seen at least ten times. The CDR3 extends 3 residues past the end of the read, so its final part is completed from the germline J gene. The sample has other DNA sequences that encode this CDR3 too. The rearrangement uses TRBV5-5 and TRBJ2-7; 9 positions match TRBD2. Germline V CDR1 and CDR2: SGHKS, YYEKEE (reference sequence). V lost 2 bases, J lost 3 bases, and 3 bases stayed unmatched. The CDR3 consists of 14 residues. CDR3 in amino acids: CASSFGSGSYEQYF. The sequenced part of the CDR3 DNA is TGTGCCAGCAGCTTCGGTAGCGGGAGCTACGAG.

This clone came up many times. The read falls 3 residues short of the CDR3 end, and the missing part is taken from the germline J gene. V is TRBV28 and J is TRBJ2-5; the match to TRBD2 covers 8 bases. V lost 3 bases to trimming and J lost 2 bases; unmatched junction nucleotides: 5. This CDR3 comprises 15 residues. In germline, CDR1 is MDHEN, CDR2 SYDVKM. CDR3 DNA, as far as it was read: TGTGCCAGCAGTTTCCTTCCTAGCGGGCAAGAGACC. Translating it yields CASSFLPSGQET. The entire CDR3 sequence reads CASSFLPSGQETQYF. Filled out from reference TRBV28 and TRBJ2-5, the complete variable domain reads DVKVTQSSRYLVKRTGEKVFLECVQDMDHENMFWYRQDPGLGLRLIYFSYDVKMKEKGDIPEGYSVSREKKERFSLILESASTNQTSMYLCASSFLPSGQETQYFGPGTRLLVL.

This clone was seen at least ten times. With the read ending 3 residues before the CDR3 end, the germline J gene is used to fill in that end. V is TRBV30 and J is TRBJ2-1; D might be TRBD2 (5 bases). Germline CDR1 is GTSNPN and CDR2 is SVGIG (reference sequence). The CDR3 runs 13 residues. Trimming pared 3 bases from V and 5 bases from J, leaving 11 bases between. The CDR3 loop reads CAWSRGLNNEQFF. Incomplete CDR3 DNA: TGTGCCTGGAGCCGGGGTCTTAACAATGAG. Drawing the rest from reference TRBV30 and TRBJ2-1, the complete variable domain is SQTIHQWPATLVQPVGSPLSLECTVEGTSNPNLYWYRQAAGRGLQLLFYSVGIGQISSEVPQNLSASRPQDRQFILSSKKLLLSDSGFYLCAWSRGLNNEQFFGPGTRLTVL.

This clone was detected many times. The read terminates 3 residues before the CDR3 end, so the remaining end is supplied by the germline J gene. The rearrangement links TRBV2 to TRBJ2-7; 7 bases line up with TRBD2. The CDR3 has 16 residues. Germline loops: CDR1 SNHLY, CDR2 FYNNEI. V trimming: 3 bases; J trimming: 0 bases; junction bases outside the gene matches: 8. The covered CDR3 bases are TGTGCCAGCAGTGATTGGTCTAGCGGTAGCTCCTACGAG. Amino acids: CASSDWSSGSSYE. The entire CDR3 sequence reads CASSDWSSGSSYEQYF.

In this sample, this clone turned up many times. The read terminates 3 residues ahead of where the CDR3 ends, so the germline J gene completes it. V and J are TRBV28 and TRBJ1-1, with D possibly matching TRBD1 (6 bases). Trimming took 7 bases from V and 2 from J, leaving 11 bases between them. This CDR3 region has 13 residues. Per germline, CDR1 MDHEN and CDR2 SYDVKM. CDR3: CASTGTPNTEAFF. Incomplete CDR3 DNA: TGTGCCAGCACAGGGACACCTAACACTGAA.

This clone showed up many times. Relative to the germline gene, one junction end is altered; a read error may explain this. The read comes to an end 3 residues before the CDR3 does, leaving the germline J gene to fill in the end. The chain employs TRBV4-2 and TRBJ2-7; 10 nucleotides agree with TRBD1. The CDR3 sequence is 14 residues long. CDR1 LGHNA and CDR2 YNFKEQ come from the germline V gene. The CDR3 bases that were read are TGCGCCAGCAGCCAAGACAGGGGGCAATACGAG. Its protein product is CASSQDRGQYE. The CDR3 in its entirety is CASSQDRGQYEQYF.

This clone was found many times. The junction does not match germline at one end; this may be a read error. Read sequence stops 3 residues before the CDR3 end, and the germline J gene provides the missing end. The rearrangement joins TRBV4-2 to TRBJ2-1; the match to TRBD2 covers 10 bases. The CDR3 is 17 residues long. Germline CDR1 LGHNA, CDR2 YNFKEQ. CDR3 bases read: TGCGCCAGCAGCCAAAATGAAGCGGGAGGGTTGTACAATGAG. This encodes CASSQNEAGGLYNE. The whole CDR3 is CASSQNEAGGLYNEQFF.

The sample holds many counts of this clone. Read data end 3 residues before the CDR3 end; the end is taken from the germline J gene. J is TRBJ2-1 and V is TRBV7-6; 7 positions agree with TRBD2. The germline V gene encodes CDR1 SGHVS and CDR2 FNYEAQ. This CDR3 is built from 14 residues. Unmatched junction bases numbered 7, after V lost 5 bases and J lost 6 bases. CDR3 residues: CASSLGGSLNEQFF. Partial CDR3 DNA: TGTGCCAGCAGCCTCGGGGGGAGTCTCAATGAG. Variable domain in full (rest from reference TRBV7-6 and TRBJ2-1): GAGVSQSPRYKVTKRGQDVALRCDPISGHVSLYWYRQALGQGPEFLTYFNYEAQQDKSGLPNDRFSAERPEGSISTLTIQRTEQRDSAMYRCASSLGGSLNEQFFGPGTRLTVL.

This clone has a count of ten or more. The CDR3 bases that were read are TGTGCCTGGAGTGTACGTGGTTTTGCAGCGGCA. It encodes CAWSVRGFAAA. In full, the CDR3 is CAWSVRGFAAAAFF. This chain links TRBV30 with TRBJ1-1; D unclear. The sequenced fragment ends 3 residues before the CDR3 boundary, so the rest is inferred from the germline J gene. Germline CDR1 and CDR2: GTSNPN and SVGIG (reference sequence). The CDR3 consists of 14 residues.

This clone was recorded at least ten times. The observed sequence ends 3 residues before the CDR3 terminus, with the missing tail filled in from the germline J gene. This chain joins TRBV7-2 and TRBJ1-1, with D possibly being TRBD1 (5 bases). The CDR3 contains 14 residues. The ends were cut back, 5 bases at V and 2 bases at J, with 12 bases in the middle. Germline V gene data show CDR1 as SGHTA and CDR2 as FQGNSA. This CDR3 is CASSPQGDNTEAFF. The sequenced part of the CDR3 DNA is TGTGCCAGCAGCCCTCAAGGGGATAACACTGAA.

This clone was seen more than once but under ten times. Read data end 3 residues before the CDR3 end; the end is taken from the germline J gene. This rearrangement joins TRBV20-1 to TRBJ2-7, with D possibly called TRBD1 or TRBD2 (5 bases each). The V gene lost 1 base and the J gene lost 6 bases, with 7 bases spanning the gap. Germline V gene data show CDR1 as DFQATT and CDR2 as SNEGSKA (reference sequence). The CDR3 is 11 residues long. The CDR3 reads CSARVRGEQYF. The DNA read from the CDR3 is TGCAGTGCTAGAGTGAGGGGCGAG.

Many counts were recorded for this clone. The read terminates 3 residues ahead of where the CDR3 ends, so the germline J gene completes it. The gene calls are TRBV19 and TRBJ2-7, with 8 nucleotides matching TRBD1. The CDR3 contains 17 residues. Losses at the gene ends were 9 bases for V and 2 bases for J; bases not matched to a gene: 18. CDR1 is LNHDA, CDR2 SQIVND, per germline (reference sequence). CDR3 DNA, as far as it was read: TGTGCCAGCCCGGTGGGGCGTGAGGACAGGGCCGCCTACGAG. This encodes CASPVGREDRAAYE. The entire CDR3 is CASPVGREDRAAYEQYF. Complete variable domain (other parts from reference TRBV19 and TRBJ2-7): DGGITQSPKYLFRKEGQNVTLSCEQNLNHDAMYWYRQDPGQGLRLIYYSQIVNDFQKGDIAEGYSVSREKKESFPLTVTSAQKNPTAFYLCASPVGREDRAAYEQYFGPGTRLTVT.